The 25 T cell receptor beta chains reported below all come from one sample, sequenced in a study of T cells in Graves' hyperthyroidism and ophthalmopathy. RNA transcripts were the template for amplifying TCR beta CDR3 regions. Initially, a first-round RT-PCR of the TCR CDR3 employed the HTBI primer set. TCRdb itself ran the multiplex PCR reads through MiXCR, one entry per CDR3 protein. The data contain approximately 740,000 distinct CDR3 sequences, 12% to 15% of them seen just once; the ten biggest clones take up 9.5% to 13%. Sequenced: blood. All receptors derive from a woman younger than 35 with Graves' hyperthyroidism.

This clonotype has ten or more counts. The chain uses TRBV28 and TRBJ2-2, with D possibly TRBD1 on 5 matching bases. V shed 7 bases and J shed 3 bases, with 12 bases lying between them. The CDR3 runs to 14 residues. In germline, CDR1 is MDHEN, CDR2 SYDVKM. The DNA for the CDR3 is TGTGCCAGCAAAGACAGAAGATACACCGGGGAGCTGTTTTTT. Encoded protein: CASKDRRYTGELFF.

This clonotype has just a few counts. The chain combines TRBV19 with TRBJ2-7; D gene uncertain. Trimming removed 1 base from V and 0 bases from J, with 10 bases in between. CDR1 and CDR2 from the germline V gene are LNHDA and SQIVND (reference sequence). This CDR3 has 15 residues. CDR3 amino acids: CASSIVASASYEQYF. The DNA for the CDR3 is TGTGCCAGTAGTATAGTGGCGTCAGCCTCCTACGAGCAGTACTTC.

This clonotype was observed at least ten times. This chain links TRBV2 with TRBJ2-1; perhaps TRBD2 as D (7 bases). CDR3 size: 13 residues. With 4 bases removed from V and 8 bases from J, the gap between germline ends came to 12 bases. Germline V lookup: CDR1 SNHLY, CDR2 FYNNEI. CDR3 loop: CASSGQGRDEQFF. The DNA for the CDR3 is TGTGCCAGCAGTGGGCAGGGGAGGGATGAGCAGTTCTTC.

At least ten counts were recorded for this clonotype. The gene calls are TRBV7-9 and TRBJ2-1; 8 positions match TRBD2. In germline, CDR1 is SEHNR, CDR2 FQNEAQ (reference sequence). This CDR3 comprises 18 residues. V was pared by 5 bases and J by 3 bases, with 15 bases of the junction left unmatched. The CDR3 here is CASSPRATSGPFYNEQFF. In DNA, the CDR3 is TGTGCCAGCAGCCCTCGTGCAACTAGCGGCCCCTTCTACAATGAGCAGTTCTTC.

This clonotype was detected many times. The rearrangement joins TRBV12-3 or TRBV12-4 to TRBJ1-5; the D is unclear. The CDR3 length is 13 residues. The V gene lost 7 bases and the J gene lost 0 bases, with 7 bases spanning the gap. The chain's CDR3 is CASTSYSNQPQHF. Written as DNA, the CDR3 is TGTGCCAGCACCTCGTATAGCAATCAGCCCCAGCATTTT.

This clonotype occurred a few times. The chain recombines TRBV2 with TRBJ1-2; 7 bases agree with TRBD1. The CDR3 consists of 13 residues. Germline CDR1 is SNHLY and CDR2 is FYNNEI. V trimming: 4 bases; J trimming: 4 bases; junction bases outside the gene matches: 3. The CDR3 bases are TGTGCCAGCAGTGTAGACAGGGTCTATGGCTACACCTTC. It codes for CASSVDRVYGYTF.

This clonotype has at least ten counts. In nucleotides, the CDR3 is TGCGCCAGCACCGACATCCGGTACTCCTACGAGCAGTACTTC. Amino acid sequence: CASTDIRYSYEQYF. This rearrangement joins TRBV5-1 to TRBJ2-7, with D hard to call. The germline V gene has CDR1 SGHRS and CDR2 YFSETQ. There are 14 residues in the CDR3. V lost 6 bases, J lost 0 bases, and 13 bases lay in between.

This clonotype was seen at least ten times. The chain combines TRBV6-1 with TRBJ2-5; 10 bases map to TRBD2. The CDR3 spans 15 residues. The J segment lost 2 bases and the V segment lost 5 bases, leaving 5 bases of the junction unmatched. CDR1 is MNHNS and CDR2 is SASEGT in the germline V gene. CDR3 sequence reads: CASSYMGLAQETQYF. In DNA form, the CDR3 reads TGTGCCAGCAGTTACATGGGACTAGCGCAAGAGACCCAGTACTTC.

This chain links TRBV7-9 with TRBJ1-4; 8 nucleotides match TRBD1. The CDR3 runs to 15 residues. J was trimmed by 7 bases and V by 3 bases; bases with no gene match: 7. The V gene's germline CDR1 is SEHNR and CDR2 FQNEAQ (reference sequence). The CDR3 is CASSFPIGTGEKLFF. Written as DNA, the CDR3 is TGTGCCAGCAGCTTCCCGATTGGGACAGGTGAAAAACTGTTTTTT.

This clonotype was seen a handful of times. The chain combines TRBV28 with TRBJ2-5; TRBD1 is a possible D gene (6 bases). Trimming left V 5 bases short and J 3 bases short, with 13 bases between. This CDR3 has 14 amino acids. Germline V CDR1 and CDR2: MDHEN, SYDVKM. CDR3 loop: CASSTPEGEETQYF. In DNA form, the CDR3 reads TGTGCCAGCAGTACCCCTGAGGGGGAAGAGACCCAGTACTTC.

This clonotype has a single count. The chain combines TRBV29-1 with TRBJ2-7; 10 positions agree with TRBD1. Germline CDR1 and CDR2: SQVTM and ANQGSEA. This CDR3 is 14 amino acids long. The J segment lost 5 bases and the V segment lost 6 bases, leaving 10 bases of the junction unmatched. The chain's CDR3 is CSVDGGQGMDEQYF. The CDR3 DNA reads TGCAGCGTGGATGGGGGACAGGGGATGGACGAGCAGTACTTC.

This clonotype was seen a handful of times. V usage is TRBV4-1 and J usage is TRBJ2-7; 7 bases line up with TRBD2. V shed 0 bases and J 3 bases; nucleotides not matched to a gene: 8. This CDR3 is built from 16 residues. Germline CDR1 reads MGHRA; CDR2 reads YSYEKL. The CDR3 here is CASSQESSGGIYEQYF. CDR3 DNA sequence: TGCGCCAGCAGCCAAGAATCTTCCGGGGGGATCTACGAGCAGTACTTC.

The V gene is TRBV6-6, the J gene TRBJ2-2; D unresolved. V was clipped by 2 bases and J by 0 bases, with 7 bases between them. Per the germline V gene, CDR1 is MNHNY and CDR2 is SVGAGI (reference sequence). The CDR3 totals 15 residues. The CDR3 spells CASSYGSANTGELFF. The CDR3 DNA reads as TGTGCCAGCAGTTACGGCTCGGCGAACACCGGGGAGCTGTTTTTT.

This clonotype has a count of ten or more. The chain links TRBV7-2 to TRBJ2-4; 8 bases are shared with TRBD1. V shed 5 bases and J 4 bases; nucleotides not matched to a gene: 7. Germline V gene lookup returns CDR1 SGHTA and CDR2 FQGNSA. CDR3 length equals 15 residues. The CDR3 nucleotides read TGTGCCAGCAGCACCTCGGACAGGGTAAAAAACATTCAGTACTTC. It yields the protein CASSTSDRVKNIQYF.

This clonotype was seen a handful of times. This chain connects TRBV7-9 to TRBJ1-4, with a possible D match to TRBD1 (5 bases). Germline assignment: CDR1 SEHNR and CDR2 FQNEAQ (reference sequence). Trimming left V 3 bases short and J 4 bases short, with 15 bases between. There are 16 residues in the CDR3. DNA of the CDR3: TGTGCCAGCAGCTTGGCTATTCGGGGCCGTAATGAAAAACTGTTTTTT. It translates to CASSLAIRGRNEKLFF.

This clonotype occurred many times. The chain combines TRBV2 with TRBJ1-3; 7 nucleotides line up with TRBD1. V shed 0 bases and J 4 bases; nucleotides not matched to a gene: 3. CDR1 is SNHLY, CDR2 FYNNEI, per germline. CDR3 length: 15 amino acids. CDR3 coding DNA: TGTGCCAGCAGTGAAGCGACAGGGTACGGAAACACCATATATTTT. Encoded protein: CASSEATGYGNTIYF.

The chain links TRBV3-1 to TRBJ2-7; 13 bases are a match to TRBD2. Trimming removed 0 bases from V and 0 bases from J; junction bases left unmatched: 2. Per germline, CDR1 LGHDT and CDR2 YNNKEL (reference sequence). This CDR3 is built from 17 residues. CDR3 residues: CASSQEGLAGSSYEQYF. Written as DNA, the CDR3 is TGTGCCAGCAGCCAAGAGGGACTAGCGGGGAGCTCCTACGAGCAGTACTTC.

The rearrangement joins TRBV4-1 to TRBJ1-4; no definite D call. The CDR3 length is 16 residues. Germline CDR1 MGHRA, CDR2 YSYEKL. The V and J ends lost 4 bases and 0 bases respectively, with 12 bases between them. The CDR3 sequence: CASSPQEGATNEKLFF. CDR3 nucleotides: TGCGCCAGCAGCCCGCAAGAGGGCGCAACTAATGAAAAACTGTTTTTT.

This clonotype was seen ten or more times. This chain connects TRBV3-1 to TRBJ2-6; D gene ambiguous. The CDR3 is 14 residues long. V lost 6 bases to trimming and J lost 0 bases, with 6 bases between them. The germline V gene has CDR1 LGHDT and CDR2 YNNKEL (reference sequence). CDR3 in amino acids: CASRTASGANVLTF. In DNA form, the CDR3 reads TGTGCCAGCAGAACAGCCTCTGGGGCCAACGTCCTGACTTTC.

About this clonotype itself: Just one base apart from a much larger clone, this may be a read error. DNA for the CDR3: TGTGCCAGCTCGCCCCGGCTGCGGGACTCCCTGAGCTCCTACAATGGGCAGTTCTTC. Protein sequence: CASSPRLRDSLSSYNGQFF. The rearrangement uses TRBV18 and TRBJ2-1; TRBD2 might be the D (6 bases). Per the germline V gene, CDR1 is KGHSH and CDR2 is LQKENI. This CDR3 contains 19 residues.

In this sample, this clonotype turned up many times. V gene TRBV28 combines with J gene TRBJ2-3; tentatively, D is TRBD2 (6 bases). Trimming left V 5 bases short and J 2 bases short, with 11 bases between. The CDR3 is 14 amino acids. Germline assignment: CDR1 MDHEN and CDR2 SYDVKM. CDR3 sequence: CASSPQDYTDTQYF. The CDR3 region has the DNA TGTGCCAGCAGTCCGCAGGACTACACAGATACGCAGTATTTT.

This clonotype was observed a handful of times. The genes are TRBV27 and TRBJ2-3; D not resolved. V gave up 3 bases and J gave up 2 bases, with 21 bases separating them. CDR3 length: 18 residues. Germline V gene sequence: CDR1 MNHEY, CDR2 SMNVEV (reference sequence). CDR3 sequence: CASSFSDLGDPPTDTQYF. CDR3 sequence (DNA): TGTGCCAGCAGTTTTTCGGATTTGGGCGACCCCCCCACAGATACGCAGTATTTT.

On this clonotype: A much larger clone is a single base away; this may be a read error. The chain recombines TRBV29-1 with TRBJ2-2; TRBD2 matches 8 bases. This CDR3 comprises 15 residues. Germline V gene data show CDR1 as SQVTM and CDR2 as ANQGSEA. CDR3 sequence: CSVETSDTNTWELFF. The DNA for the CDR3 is TGCAGCGTTGAGACTAGCGACACGAACACCTGGGAGCTGTTTTTT.

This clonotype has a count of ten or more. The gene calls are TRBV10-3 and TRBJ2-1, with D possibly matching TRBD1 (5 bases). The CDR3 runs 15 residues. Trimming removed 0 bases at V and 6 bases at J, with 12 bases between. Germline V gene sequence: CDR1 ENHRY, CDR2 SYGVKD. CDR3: CAISESGQGSNEQFF. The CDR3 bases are TGTGCCATCAGTGAGTCCGGGCAGGGTTCCAATGAGCAGTTCTTC.

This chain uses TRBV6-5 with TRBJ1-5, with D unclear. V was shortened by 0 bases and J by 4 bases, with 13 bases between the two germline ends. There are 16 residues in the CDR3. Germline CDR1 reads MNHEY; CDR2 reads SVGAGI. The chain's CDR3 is CASSYSSQQRNQPQHF. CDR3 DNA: TGTGCCAGCAGTTACTCGAGCCAGCAAAGAAATCAGCCCCAGCATTTT.